The 26 T cell receptor beta chains given below trace back to one sample, sequenced in a study of shared clonotypes between healthy human individuals. Only in-frame clones appear in the TCRdb table, and some are missing; sequencing was by immunoSEQ multiplex PCR. The sample holds 2 million to 2.5 million clones, approximately 93% seen once. Sequencing input: naive CD4+ T cells from PBMCs. The sample's subset: CD45RA+ positively selected. Every receptor here comes from a man aged 18-30 years in good health. Some clones in this sample may be carry-over from other donors' samples.

Written as DNA, the CDR3 is TGCGCCAGTTCAAAAAGTTTGGGCCCCAACACCGGGGAGCTGTTTTTT. The encoded protein is CASSKSLGPNTGELFF. The J gene is TRBJ2-2, the V gene TRBV5-1; D gene unclear. Trimming pared 8 bases from V and 2 bases from J, leaving 19 bases between. This CDR3 spans 16 amino acids. Germline V gene data show CDR1 as SGHRS and CDR2 as YFSETQ.

The chain is built from TRBV7-9 and TRBJ2-3; 12 bases agree with TRBD2. V gave up 5 bases and J gave up 2 bases; unmatched junction bases: 5. The germline gives CDR1 SEHNR, CDR2 FQNEAQ (reference sequence). This CDR3 contains 16 residues. This chain's CDR3 is CASSPGLAGTTDTQYF. The CDR3, as DNA: TGTGCCAGCAGCCCCGGACTAGCGGGAACCACAGATACGCAGTATTTT.

The chain employs TRBV27 and TRBJ2-2, with a tentative D call TRBD1 (5 bases). The CDR3 is 16 amino acids. Germline CDR1 MNHEY, CDR2 SMNVEV (reference sequence). V was trimmed by 0 bases and J by 3 bases, leaving 11 bases between them. The CDR3 bases are TGTGCCAGCAGTTTATCGATTGGGGCTTACACCGGGGAGCTGTTTTTT. Its protein is CASSLSIGAYTGELFF.

The gene calls are TRBV20-1 and TRBJ2-7; D gene uncertain. Germline V gene lookup returns CDR1 DFQATT and CDR2 SNEGSKA (reference sequence). This CDR3 has 11 amino acids. Trimming removed 6 bases at V and 9 bases at J, with 15 bases between. DNA of the CDR3: TGCAGTGCGCGCCGTTTGGATGGGCAGTACTTC. This codes for CSARRLDGQYF.

This sequence joins TRBV5-1 and TRBJ2-2; tentatively, D is TRBD2 (6 bases). The germline V gene has CDR1 SGHRS and CDR2 YFSETQ. V shed 3 bases and J shed 1 base, with 13 bases lying between them. This CDR3 contains 16 residues. Here the CDR3 DNA reads TGCGCCAGCAGCTCGCGGGACTCTCTGAACACCGGGGAGCTGTTTTTT. It translates to CASSSRDSLNTGELFF.

This chain joins TRBV2 and TRBJ2-3; TRBD2 matches at 10 bases. This CDR3 has 16 amino acids. The J segment lost 6 bases and the V segment lost 4 bases, leaving 10 bases of the junction unmatched. Germline V gene data show CDR1 as SNHLY and CDR2 as FYNNEI. The CDR3 loop is CASSVSLAGVGDTQYF. DNA of the CDR3: TGTGCCAGCAGTGTCTCCCTAGCGGGAGTCGGGGATACGCAGTATTTT. The full variable domain, rest sourced from reference TRBV2 and TRBJ2-3, is EPEVTQTPSHQVTQMGQEVILRCVPISNHLYFYWYRQILGQKVEFLVSFYNNEISEKSEIFDDQFSVERPDGSNFTLKIRSTKLEDSAMYFCASSVSLAGVGDTQYFGPGTRLTVL.

The chain uses TRBV9 and TRBJ2-7; D gene unclear. V was pared by 0 bases and J by 4 bases, with 11 bases between. In germline, CDR1 is SGDLS, CDR2 YYNGEE. CDR3 size: 14 residues. The CDR3 DNA follows: TGTGCCAGCAGCGTAGGACCAACGGTATACGAGCAGTACTTC. Its translation is CASSVGPTVYEQYF.

DNA of the CDR3: TGTGCCAGCAGTCCCCAGCGGAGAGCCTCCTACGAGCAGTACTTC. Protein sequence: CASSPQRRASYEQYF. The chain is built from TRBV28 and TRBJ2-7, with D possibly matching TRBD2 (5 bases). This CDR3 contains 15 residues. The ends were cut back, 5 bases at V and 0 bases at J, with 14 bases in the middle. Germline CDR1 MDHEN, CDR2 SYDVKM.

In DNA form, the CDR3 reads TGCGCCAGCAGCCCGGGACGGCAAAATGAAAAACTGTTTTTT. It translates to CASSPGRQNEKLFF. The chain links TRBV5-1 to TRBJ1-4, with D possibly matching TRBD1 (5 bases). Germline V gene data show CDR1 as SGHRS and CDR2 as YFSETQ. V lost 4 bases, J lost 5 bases, and 12 bases lay in between. The CDR3 spans 14 residues.

To note about this clone: This sample includes further DNA sequences coding for the same CDR3. V usage is TRBV29-1 and J usage is TRBJ1-5; 7 bases line up with TRBD1. Germline CDR1 and CDR2: SQVTM and ANQGSEA. V lost 3 bases to trimming and J lost 6 bases; unmatched junction nucleotides: 5. The CDR3 length is 13 residues. The CDR3 protein is CSVEKGAGQPQHF. DNA of the CDR3: TGCAGCGTTGAGAAGGGGGCGGGTCAGCCCCAGCATTTT.

This chain uses TRBV29-1 with TRBJ2-7, with 9 bases fitting TRBD2. Germline V gene lookup returns CDR1 SQVTM and CDR2 ANQGSEA. V lost 4 bases, J lost 9 bases, and 13 bases stayed unmatched. CDR3 size: 14 residues. CDR3 sequence (DNA): TGCAGCGTTGCCAGCCCCGCGGGAGGGGTTGGGCAGTACTTC. Translated, it gives CSVASPAGGVGQYF.

The gene calls are TRBV9 and TRBJ2-1, with D maybe TRBD1 (7 bases). This CDR3 comprises 14 residues. V was cut by 4 bases and J by 2 bases, with 10 bases left in between. Germline CDR1 and CDR2: SGDLS and YYNGEE. Here the CDR3 DNA reads TGTGCCAGCAGCCCAGGGGGGACCTACAATGAGCAGTTCTTC. The encoded protein is CASSPGGTYNEQFF.

This chain uses TRBV7-9 with TRBJ1-1; D gene unclear. Germline V lookup: CDR1 SEHNR, CDR2 FQNEAQ (reference sequence). The CDR3 is 14 amino acids. The germline V and J ends were trimmed by 5 bases and 4 bases, with 14 bases remaining between them. This CDR3 reads CASSPGGSRTEAFF. CDR3 DNA sequence: TGTGCCAGCAGCCCCGGCGGCAGCCGCACTGAAGCTTTCTTT.

This clone was observed a single time. This specimen includes other DNA sequences encoding the same CDR3. V gene TRBV9 combines with J gene TRBJ2-3; no firm D call. The germline gives CDR1 SGDLS, CDR2 YYNGEE. Trimming took off 3 bases at V and 2 bases at J, with 1 base between the two ends. The CDR3 loop spans 11 amino acids. The CDR3 DNA is TGTGCCAGCAGCGACACAGATACGCAGTATTTT. This codes for CASSDTDTQYF.

J is TRBJ2-7 and V is TRBV28; TRBD1 aligns across 7 bases. This CDR3 region has 14 residues. Germline trimming cut 6 bases from V and 5 bases from J; bases unmatched to any gene: 10. In germline, CDR1 is MDHEN, CDR2 SYDVKM. Written as DNA, the CDR3 is TGTGCCAGCAGAACCACGACAGGGAACCACGAGCAGTACTTC. This gives the protein CASRTTTGNHEQYF.

The V call is TRBV5-4, the J call TRBJ2-7; D possibly corresponds to TRBD1 (6 bases). Germline lookup yields CDR1 SGHNT and CDR2 YYREEE (reference sequence). The CDR3 has 12 residues. Deletions cut 3 bases from V and 7 bases from J, with 11 bases between. The CDR3 DNA reads TGTGCCAGCAGCTGGGCGAGGGGGGAGCAGTACTTC. This gives the protein CASSWARGEQYF. The whole variable domain, remainder taken from reference TRBV5-4 and TRBJ2-7, is ETGVTQSPTHLIKTRGQQVTLRCSSQSGHNTVSWYQQALGQGPQFIFQYYREEENGRGNFPPRFSGLQFPNYSSELNVNALELDDSALYLCASSWARGEQYFGPGTRLTVT.

V usage is TRBV27 and J usage is TRBJ2-2; 14 nucleotides align to TRBD2. Trimming removed 3 bases from V and 2 bases from J; junction bases left unmatched: 8. The CDR3 consists of 19 residues. Germline V gene lookup returns CDR1 MNHEY and CDR2 SMNVEV (reference sequence). This CDR3 reads CASSFLGLAGGVNTGELFF. The CDR3 DNA sequence: TGTGCCAGCAGTTTCCTCGGACTAGCGGGAGGCGTTAACACCGGGGAGCTGTTTTTT.

Details on this clone: Other DNA sequences from this sample encode an identical CDR3 as well. The J gene is TRBJ2-1, the V gene TRBV18, with D possibly TRBD2 on 6 matching bases. This CDR3 spans 15 amino acids. The V gene's germline CDR1 is KGHSH and CDR2 LQKENI. V lost 2 bases to trimming and J lost 2 bases, with 10 bases between them. CDR3 nucleotide sequence: TGTGCCAGCTCACCAGTTAGCGGAACCTACAATGAGCAGTTCTTC. It specifies CASSPVSGTYNEQFF.

This chain uses TRBV10-3 with TRBJ2-3; 10 positions agree with TRBD1. CDR3 size: 17 residues. The germline gives CDR1 ENHRY, CDR2 SYGVKD. The V and J ends lost 3 bases and 6 bases, in that order; junction bases with no gene match: 12. The CDR3 loop reads CAISEGRRQGARDTQYF. In DNA, the CDR3 is TGTGCCATCAGTGAAGGTCGGAGACAGGGGGCGCGGGATACGCAGTATTTT.

The rearrangement joins TRBV2 to TRBJ2-7; TRBD1 is a possible D gene (6 bases). The CDR3 extends over 14 amino acids. CDR1 SNHLY and CDR2 FYNNEI come from the germline V gene. V gave up 7 bases and J gave up 7 bases, with 20 bases separating them. The CDR3 protein is CASTQGPRPREQYF. As DNA, the CDR3 is TGTGCCAGCACCCAGGGGCCCCGGCCTCGGGAGCAGTACTTC.

V gene TRBV19 combines with J gene TRBJ2-3, with 7 positions matching TRBD1. The junction had 6 bases not matched to a gene; V was cut back by 5 bases and J by 1 base. Germline CDR1 LNHDA, CDR2 SQIVND (reference sequence). The CDR3 spans 15 residues. CDR3 DNA: TGTGCCAGTAGTCTACAGGGGTGGGGCACAGATACGCAGTATTTT. As protein: CASSLQGWGTDTQYF.

The chain has TRBV4-1 and TRBJ2-1; 7 bases are shared with TRBD2. Germline V gene lookup returns CDR1 MGHRA and CDR2 YSYEKL. This CDR3 contains 15 residues. The V segment lost 3 bases and the J segment 8 bases; nucleotides outside the gene matches: 10. CDR3 sequence reads: CASSQGGGRGYEQFF. CDR3 bases: TGCGCCAGCAGCCAGGGGGGAGGGAGGGGCTATGAGCAGTTCTTC.

The chain has TRBV4-3 and TRBJ1-5, with D hard to call. This CDR3 is 13 amino acids long. The germline CDR1 and CDR2 sequences are LGHNA and YSLEER. Trimming stripped 1 base from V and 5 bases from J, with 6 bases between. DNA of the CDR3: TGCGCCAGCAGCCAAGGGTTCGATCAGCCCCAGCATTTT. It yields the protein CASSQGFDQPQHF.

This chain joins TRBV5-6 and TRBJ2-7; tentatively, D is TRBD2 (7 bases). CDR1 SGHDT and CDR2 YYEEEE come from the germline V gene. The V end lost 9 bases, the J end lost 7 bases, and 23 bases lay between the germline ends. The CDR3 sequence is 14 residues long. DNA for the CDR3: TGTGCCACTCGTCGCAAGGGGGGGCCGAGGGAGCAGTACTTC. Translated, it gives CATRRKGGPREQYF. Based on the CDR3 plus reference TRBV5-6 and TRBJ2-7, the full variable domain is DAGVTQSPTHLIKTRGQQVTLRCSPKSGHDTVSWYQQALGQGPQFIFQYYEEEERQRGNFPDRFSGHQFPNYSSELNVNALLLGDSALYLCATRRKGGPREQYFGPGTRLTVT.

The rearrangement links TRBV14 to TRBJ1-2, with a possible D match to TRBD1 (5 bases). Germline values: CDR1 SGHDN, CDR2 FVKESK. This CDR3 is built from 14 residues. The V and J ends lost 4 bases and 7 bases respectively, with 16 bases between them. DNA of the CDR3: TGTGCCAGCAGCCCCTTGTGGGACGCCCGTGGCTACACCTTC. Its protein product is CASSPLWDARGYTF.

This chain links TRBV9 with TRBJ2-5; D is perhaps TRBD2 (6 bases). The CDR3 spans 14 residues. CDR1 and CDR2 (germline): SGDLS, YYNGEE. Trimming removed 4 bases at V and 5 bases at J, with 15 bases between. CDR3 loop: CASSPATSRETQYF. The CDR3 coding sequence is TGTGCCAGCAGCCCTGCGACTAGTAGGGAGACCCAGTACTTC.